The sequence of this T cell receptor (beta chain) was determined in a study of neurological immune-mediated disorders. Study-wide results and caveats: The multiple sclerosis repertoire cluster lacked an association with any feature, whether clinical or MRI. None of the CDR3 amino acid sequences of expanded clones were shared across subjects, and this suggested private repertoires in all groups.

CDR3 length: 13 amino acids. V was cut by 5 bases and J by 6 bases, with 14 bases left in between. Germline CDR1 LNHDA, CDR2 SQIVND (reference sequence). Each CDR3 protein gets one entry after TCRdb re-called the 5' RACE reads with MiXCR. The repertoire consists of about 62,000 distinct CDR3 sequences, with roughly 3.5% occurring once and the leading ten covering about 2%. This clonotype was detected ten times or more. Its target is unknown. The sample taken for sequencing was PBMCs. The TCR originated in a woman in her forties or fifties with multiple sclerosis. The chain couples TRBV19 to TRBJ2-7; D may correspond to TRBD1 or TRBD2 (5 bases each). Here the CDR3 reads CASSPPGDGEQYF. CDR3 sequence (DNA): TGTGCCAGTAGTCCCCCCGGGGACGGCGAGCAGTACTTC.